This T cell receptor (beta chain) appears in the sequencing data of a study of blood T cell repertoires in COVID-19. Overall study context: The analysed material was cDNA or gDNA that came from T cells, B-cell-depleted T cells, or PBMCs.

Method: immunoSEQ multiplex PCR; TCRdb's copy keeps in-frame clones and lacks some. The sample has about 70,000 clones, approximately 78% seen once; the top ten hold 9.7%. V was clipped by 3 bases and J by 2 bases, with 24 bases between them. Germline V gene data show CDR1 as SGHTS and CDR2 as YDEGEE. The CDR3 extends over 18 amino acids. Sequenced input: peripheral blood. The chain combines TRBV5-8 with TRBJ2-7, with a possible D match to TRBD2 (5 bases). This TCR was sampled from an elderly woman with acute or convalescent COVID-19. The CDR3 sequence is CASSWTGRRSFTAYEQYF. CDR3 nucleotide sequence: TGTGCCAGCAGCTGGACTGGACGGAGGAGCTTTACCGCCTACGAGCAGTACTTC.